The 12 T cell receptor beta chains presented below share a single source sample, sequenced in a study of cytomegalovirus exposure and HLA in healthy donors. Primers included in the PCR were 60 Vbeta and 13 Jbeta primers. Repertoires were generated with immunoSEQ multiplex PCR, while TCRdb's copy carries only in-frame clones and drops some. This sample has some 66,000 clones, with less than 80% found just once. Sequencing was carried out using PBMCs. The receptors come from a man aged 60 to 69 in good health and CMV-seropositive.

This clone was recorded a few times. This chain uses TRBV11-2 with TRBJ1-1; tentative D call: TRBD1 (6 bases). The germline V gene encodes CDR1 SGHAT and CDR2 FQNNGV. This CDR3 contains 11 residues. Trimming shortened V by 6 bases and J by 8 bases, and 10 bases separated the two germline ends. In nucleotides, the CDR3 is TGTGCCAGCAGTTTTACAGGGGAAGCTTTCTTT. Its translation: CASSFTGEAFF.

The V and J genes are TRBV7-8 and TRBJ2-3, with 9 bases that match TRBD2. V lost 6 bases and J lost 3; bases outside the gene matches: 7. Germline V gene data show CDR1 as SGHVS and CDR2 as FQNEAQ. This CDR3 has 15 residues. Written as DNA, the CDR3 is TGTGCCAGCAGGAATGGCGGGGGGGCAACAGATACGCAGTATTTT. Protein: CASRNGGGATDTQYF.

The V call is TRBV27, the J call TRBJ2-2; D is perhaps TRBD1 (6 bases). V was cut by 6 bases and J by 1 base, with 6 bases left in between. The V gene's germline CDR1 is MNHEY and CDR2 SMNVEV (reference sequence). The CDR3 contains 13 residues. CDR3 nucleotide sequence: TGTGCCAGCAGGACAGGGAACACCGGGGAGCTGTTTTTT. This encodes CASRTGNTGELFF.

The chain joins TRBV6-5 to TRBJ2-1; 8 nucleotides line up with TRBD1. J was trimmed by 7 bases and V by 2 bases; bases with no gene match: 1. The CDR3 spans 13 residues. From germline, CDR1 is MNHEY and CDR2 SVGAGI. CDR3 sequence: CASSYDRGNEQFF. CDR3 in DNA: TGTGCCAGCAGTTACGACAGGGGAAATGAGCAGTTCTTC.

This chain's CDR3 is CASSLDGGGAYNEQFF. In DNA, the CDR3 is TGTGCCAGCAGCTTAGACGGCGGTGGAGCCTACAATGAGCAGTTCTTC. V usage is TRBV11-2 and J usage is TRBJ2-1; D ambiguous. This CDR3 has 16 amino acids. CDR1 and CDR2 from the germline V gene are SGHAT and FQNNGV. V lost 0 bases and J 2 bases, leaving 11 bases between the germline ends.

This chain connects TRBV2 to TRBJ1-5; D unresolved. Germline assignment: CDR1 SNHLY and CDR2 FYNNEI. V gave up 7 bases and J gave up 2 bases, with 15 bases separating them. The CDR3 is 15 amino acids. CDR3: CASKRERKGNQPQHF. CDR3 coding DNA: TGTGCCAGCAAGAGGGAGAGGAAGGGCAATCAGCCCCAGCATTTT. Looking up the rest from reference TRBV2 and TRBJ1-5 gives the full variable domain: EPEVTQTPSHQVTQMGQEVILRCVPISNHLYFYWYRQILGQKVEFLVSFYNNEISEKSEIFDDQFSVERPDGSNFTLKIRSTKLEDSAMYFCASKRERKGNQPQHFGDGTRLSIL.

The rearrangement joins TRBV5-4 to TRBJ2-1; 9 bases fit TRBD1. V gave up 4 bases and J gave up 2 bases; unmatched junction bases: 7. CDR3 length: 16 amino acids. In germline, CDR1 is SGHNT, CDR2 YYREEE (reference sequence). The CDR3 reads CASSGRDRVPYNEQFF. DNA of the CDR3: TGTGCCAGCAGCGGCCGGGACAGGGTTCCCTACAATGAGCAGTTCTTC.

This sequence joins TRBV16 and TRBJ1-5; D is uncertain. Trimming took 0 bases from V and 0 from J, leaving 9 bases between them. Germline V gene lookup returns CDR1 KGHSY and CDR2 FQNENV. The CDR3 spans 16 residues. The CDR3 loop reads CASSQSIFSSNQPQHF. CDR3 sequence (DNA): TGTGCCAGCAGCCAATCGATATTCAGTAGCAATCAGCCCCAGCATTTT.

The chain combines TRBV6-5 with TRBJ1-2, with D possibly matching TRBD1 (6 bases). CDR1 and CDR2 (germline): MNHEY, SVGAGI. Trimming shortened V by 5 bases and J by 4 bases, and 11 bases separated the two germline ends. The CDR3 contains 13 residues. The CDR3 sequence is CASSPTGTYGYTF. The CDR3 DNA sequence: TGTGCCAGCAGTCCGACAGGCACCTATGGCTACACCTTC.

This chain links TRBV2 with TRBJ2-1; 8 positions match TRBD1. Germline CDR1 reads SNHLY; CDR2 reads FYNNEI. The junction had 6 bases not matched to a gene; V was cut back by 10 bases and J by 7 bases. This CDR3 has 12 residues. The CDR3 loop reads CATRQGRNEQFF. The DNA of the CDR3 is TGTGCCACCAGACAGGGGAGAAATGAGCAGTTCTTC.

The chain combines TRBV5-1 with TRBJ2-7; 10 nucleotides line up with TRBD2. V trimming: 4 bases; J trimming: 0 bases; junction bases outside the gene matches: 7. The length of the CDR3 is 16 residues. Germline CDR1 and CDR2: SGHRS and YFSETQ. The CDR3 is CASSIKTSGPSYEQYF. The CDR3 DNA sequence: TGCGCCAGCAGCATTAAGACTAGCGGGCCCTCCTACGAGCAGTACTTC. Variable domain in full (rest from reference TRBV5-1 and TRBJ2-7): KAGVTQTPRYLIKTRGQQVTLSCSPISGHRSVSWYQQTPGQGLQFLFEYFSETQRNKGNFPGRFSGRQFSNSRSEMNVSTLELGDSALYLCASSIKTSGPSYEQYFGPGTRLTVT.

This chain links TRBV5-6 with TRBJ2-3, with D possibly being TRBD2 (5 bases). The germline V gene has CDR1 SGHDT and CDR2 YYEEEE. Trimming cost V 0 bases and J 3 bases, with 8 bases left between them. CDR3 size: 14 residues. CDR3: CASSLERLTDTQYF. CDR3 DNA sequence: TGTGCCAGCAGCTTGGAGCGACTAACAGATACGCAGTATTTT.